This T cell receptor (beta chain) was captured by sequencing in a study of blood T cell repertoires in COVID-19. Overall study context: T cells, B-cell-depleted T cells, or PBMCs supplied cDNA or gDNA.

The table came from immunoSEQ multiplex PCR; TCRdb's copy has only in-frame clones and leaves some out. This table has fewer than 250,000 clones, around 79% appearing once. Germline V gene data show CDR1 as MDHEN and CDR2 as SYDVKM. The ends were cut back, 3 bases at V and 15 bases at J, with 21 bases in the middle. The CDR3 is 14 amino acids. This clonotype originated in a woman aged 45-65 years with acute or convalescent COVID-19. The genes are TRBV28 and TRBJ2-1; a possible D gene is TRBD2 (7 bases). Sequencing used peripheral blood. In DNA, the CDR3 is TGTGCCAGCAGTTTTTATCTGGAGGGGGGGATCTCGTTCTTC. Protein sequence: CASSFYLEGGISFF.